This T cell receptor beta chain is drawn from a study of naive and memory T cell subsets (TCRdb year 2017). Study-level background: An open-source, UMI-based TCR alpha and beta sequencing pipeline was applied to sorted naive and memory peripheral blood T cell subsets. RNA was DNase-treated and reverse transcribed with TCR constant-region primers, mostly using SuperScript III. The results of the functional CMV T cell responses matched the IgG serology results in every case.

Based on the germline V gene (reference sequence), the CDR1 and CDR2 sequences are MNHEY and SMNVEV. The CDR3 numbers 15 residues from cysteine through phenylalanine. The sequence is cut down to CDR3 DNA, 45 bases in frame from base 1. The junction shows trimming of 4 bases on V and 6 bases on J, plus 13 bases between the germline ends. This clonotype was seen more than once but under ten times. The antigen this receptor binds is unknown. Base qualities are missing; no much larger clone stands one base away. The library was obtained by UMI-ligation and nested PCR. To cover both TRBC1 and TRBC2, the beta constant-region primer consisted of an equimolar mix of two oligonucleotides. A single-stranded oligonucleotide bearing the SP2 primer plus a 12-nucleotide UMI was ligated onto the 3' end of the cDNA by T4 RNA ligase 1. Four rounds of PCR were used to amplify ligated cDNA, with nested alpha and beta constant-region primers being used together with the SP2 primer. The ligation reaction was incubated at 16°C for roughly 18-25 hours. To avoid over-amplification, PCR2 was usually performed as a SYBR Green qPCR and halted once a predetermined threshold was reached. All purifications after the first were performed with Agencourt AMPure XP magnetic beads. Libraries were quantified by Qubit and checked on a TapeStation, where a main peak was expected near 650 bp. Pooled libraries were sequenced on an Illumina MiSeq using v2 2x251 paired-end kits, and typically roughly 0.95-2.2 million reads were obtained per sample. Each sample's library went into the pool at 4 to 5 nM, and roughly 5-7.5% PhiX was added to help with cluster recognition. Per the source publication's procedure: FASTQ reads processed by Demultiplexor were assigned V and J genes by Decombinator through tag matching that tolerated a single base-pair mismatch. Collapsinator relied on UMIs to fix sequencing errors as well as frequency errors caused by PCR heterogeneity. TCRs were translated and CDR3s were extracted from the conserved cysteine to the FGXG phenylalanine by CDR3Translator, with non-productive sequences being flagged. Gini, Shannon entropy and inverse Simpson indices were calculated on repertoires that had been subsampled to equal numbers of UMI-defined TCRs. Power-law fits to clonotype abundance distributions were performed by maximum likelihood within the linear range. On one naive CD8 sample, the pipeline and MIGEC gave similar UMI counts, unique TCR numbers and clonal distributions. One analysis removed from the naive repertoire any naive TCRs that were also present in any memory subset from the same donor. The repertoires were searched for just under 7,500 CMV-associated CDR3 sequences that had been compiled from VDJdb and a published dataset. In-frame beta chains were kept once TCRdb had trimmed the public reads at Q25 with fastp and called clones with MiXCR. Each entry is one CDR3 protein sequence, shown with its most common DNA and genes. TCRdb, rather than the study authors, made the V and J calls. Here the sample has about 150,000 distinct CDR3 sequences; about 15% occur a single time. The ten largest clones take up around 0.14% of the sample.

Separate amplification of TCR alpha and beta chain libraries was performed from the second PCR step onward. The CMV status of each donor was determined by measuring IFNgamma production from CD4+ T cells after fresh PBMCs had been stimulated overnight with CMV viral lysate. Miltenyi beads were used first to positively select CD4 T cells, and CD8 T cells were then positively selected from the CD4-negative fraction. Cells stained for CD3, CD4, CD8, CD45RA, CD27 and a live/dead dye were sorted on a BD Aria II into four subsets by CD45RA and CD27. Blood came from three healthy volunteers, each fractionated into CD4 and CD8 T cells and then into four differentiation subsets. Approximately 120 ml of peripheral blood was drawn per donor, and PBMC were isolated by Ficoll-Paque PLUS density-gradient centrifugation. The sorted cells were lysed in RLT buffer, after which RNA was extracted using a Qiagen RNeasy kit and kept at -80 degrees C.

Beyond this particular receptor, the publication reports: TCR abundance followed a power law with an exponent that was different for naive and memory subsets but consistent across the three individuals. Naive repertoires, especially CD8, contained a few larger clonotypes, possibly memory cells re-expressing CD45RA. In both CD4 and CD8 cells, a rise in Gini index and a fall in Shannon and inverse Simpson diversity were observed from naive through CM, EM and EMRA. No ground truth was available to validate the repertoire findings for the naive and memory subsets. RNA-based TCR counts may be influenced by expression changes linked to T cell activation and differentiation. Single alpha or beta chain sequences, rather than paired alpha/beta receptors, were used to define clonotypes. After error correction, only a single occurrence was seen for over 95% of naive TCR sequences, so much steeper abundance distributions were produced than in memory subsets.

The sequence was obtained from a human donor in good health. The chain couples TRBV27 to TRBJ1-6, with TRBD1 as a weak D call on 6 bases. The sample consisted of naive CD4+ T cells from blood. The intended sense of this specimen's cell subset or site label: naive T cells, CD45RA high CD27+. The CDR3 loop reads CASSSYREINSPLHF. The DNA is as follows: TGTGCCAGCAGTTCTTACAGGGAAATTAATTCACCCCTCCACTTT.